The present T cell receptor beta chain was sequenced within a study of OX40 agonist ivuxolimab in advanced cancers. Turning to the study itself: The treatment was a fully human IgG2 OX40 agonist, ivuxolimab. Ivuxolimab, which patients received intravenously every 2 weeks, was dosed at 0.01 to 10 mg/kg. Study outcomes and limitations: There were also nonresponders showing low normalized T-cell clonal expansion.

As concerns this clone: The target antigen is unknown.

This table comes from immunoSEQ multiplex PCR, and its TCRdb copy is limited to in-frame clones, with some not included. The sample yields 20,000 to 25,000 clones, 65% to 85% seen once. The receptor's source is an adult with an advanced solid tumor such as melanoma, head and neck, liver or kidney cancer. The sample in question was CD4+ or CD8+ T cells sorted from blood, obtained in a trial of the OX40 agonist ivuxolimab.

The CDR3, as DNA: TGTGCCAGCAGTTTATCTTTGGTCGGGGGTTCCTACGAGCAGTACTTC. Translated, it gives CASSLSLVGGSYEQYF. This chain joins TRBV27 and TRBJ2-7, with a tentative D call TRBD2 (6 bases). The CDR3 totals 16 residues. Germline V gives CDR1 MNHEY, CDR2 SMNVEV (reference sequence). V lost 0 bases and J lost 1, with 13 bases in between.